The rows below give T cell receptor beta chains drawn from one sample of a study of spatial heterogeneity in lung cancer. MiXCR, run by TCRdb on the 5' RACE reads, gives a single entry per CDR3 protein. The sample includes some 83,000 distinct CDR3 sequences, around 21% of them seen just once. The material was PBMCs, obtained at surgery. The receptors originated from a male donor with early-stage non-small cell lung cancer. Each CDR3 is given with its conserved first and last residue. Fields, in order: V gene, J gene, clone size, D gene, CDR3 protein, CDR3 DNA. The D gene is left open where the match is weak. Size is omitted from some rows. Given values are once, few, many or a class for expanded clones.

TRBV24-1,TRBJ2-7,NA,NA,CATSDAYEQYF,TGTGCCACCAGTGATGCGTACGAGCAGTACTTC
TRBV6-1,TRBJ2-3,NA,TRBD1,CASSGGDRAHTQYF,TGTGCCAGCAGTGGGGGGGACAGGGCTCATACGCAGTATTTT
TRBV25-1,TRBJ1-1,NA,NA,CASTTSGNTEAFF,TGTGCCAGCACTACCAGTGGGAACACTGAAGCTTTCTTT
TRBV2,TRBJ2-5,few,TRBD2,CASSVKGLVIDTQYF,TGTGCCAGCAGCGTAAAGGGACTAGTTATCGACACCCAGTACTTC
TRBV2,TRBJ2-3,NA,TRBD2,CASSTWGGRGIETDTQYF,TGTGCCAGCAGTACGTGGGGCGGGAGGGGGATTGAGACAGATACGCAGTATTTT
TRBV20-1,TRBJ2-5,few,NA,CSASLQQETQYF,TGCAGTGCTAGTTTACAGCAAGAGACCCAGTACTTC
TRBV3-1,TRBJ1-1,few,NA,CASSKRIMNTEAFF,TGTGCCAGCAGCAAAAGAATCATGAACACTGAAGCTTTCTTT
TRBV28,TRBJ2-1,NA,TRBD1,CASSLRDRAHEQFF,TGTGCCAGCAGTTTAAGGGACAGGGCCCATGAGCAGTTCTTC
TRBV29-1,TRBJ2-1,few,TRBD2,CSVSPGLAGDNEQFF,TGCAGCGTTTCCCCCGGACTAGCGGGGGACAATGAGCAGTTCTTC
TRBV10-3,TRBJ2-7,few,TRBD1,CAISEAGGDEQYF,TGTGCCATCAGTGAGGCAGGGGGCGATGAGCAGTACTTC
TRBV28,TRBJ1-1,many,NA,CASSTQGPSFEAFF,TGTGCCAGCAGCACGCAAGGGCCCTCATTTGAAGCTTTCTTT
TRBV20-1,TRBJ2-2,NA,TRBD2,CSARPGLAGTGELFF,TGCAGTGCTAGACCGGGACTAGCGGGCACCGGGGAGCTGTTTTTT
TRBV27,TRBJ2-5,NA,NA,CASRDQGRGETQYF,TGTGCCAGCAGGGACCAGGGACGTGGAGAGACCCAGTACTTC
TRBV5-1,TRBJ2-3,NA,NA,CASSLETRALTDTQYF,TGCGCCAGCAGCTTGGAAACGAGGGCGCTCACAGATACGCAGTATTTT
TRBV7-2,TRBJ2-3,many,NA,CASSTRQSTDTQYF,TGTGCCAGCAGCACCCGACAGAGCACAGATACGCAGTATTTT
TRBV4-1,TRBJ2-1,few,TRBD2,CASSHPMLAGVDYNEQFF,TGCGCCAGCAGCCACCCGATGTTAGCGGGAGTTGACTACAATGAGCAGTTCTTC
TRBV5-1,TRBJ1-2,few,TRBD1,CASSSGTGLTDYTF,TGCGCCAGCAGCTCAGGGACAGGTCTCACGGACTACACCTTC
TRBV7-6,TRBJ2-7,few,NA,CASSSTGRYEQYF,TGTGCCAGCAGCTCTACGGGTCGCTACGAGCAGTACTTC
TRBV5-1,TRBJ2-1,NA,TRBD1,CASSLGTGNNEQFF,TGCGCCAGCAGCTTGGGGACAGGGAACAATGAGCAGTTCTTC
TRBV5-1,TRBJ2-2,NA,NA,CASSLTGSDTGELFF,TGCGCCAGCAGCTTGACAGGCTCGGACACCGGGGAGCTGTTTTTT
TRBV7-6,TRBJ1-3,NA,NA,CASSTDIPSSGNTIYF,TGTGCCAGCAGCACGGACATTCCGAGCTCTGGAAACACCATATATTTT
TRBV20-1,TRBJ1-2,NA,TRBD1,CSAILTGNYGYTF,TGCAGTGCTATCCTGACAGGGAACTATGGCTACACCTTC
TRBV10-3,TRBJ1-1,NA,NA,CAISESDQGRTEAFF,TGTGCCATCAGTGAGTCAGATCAGGGACGAACTGAAGCTTTCTTT
TRBV5-6,TRBJ2-5,NA,TRBD2,CASSFSGTQETQYF,TGTGCCAGCAGCTTTAGCGGGACCCAAGAGACCCAGTACTTC
TRBV2,TRBJ2-1,few,NA,CASSSDEQFF,TGTGCCAGCAGCAGCGATGAGCAGTTCTTC
TRBV6-5,TRBJ2-1,NA,NA,CASSYSGDFAEQFF,TGTGCCAGCAGTTACTCTGGAGATTTTGCTGAGCAGTTCTTC
TRBV9,TRBJ1-5,NA,TRBD1,CASSLGTGGEPQHF,TGTGCCAGCAGCCTAGGGACAGGAGGGGAGCCCCAGCATTTT
TRBV20-1,TRBJ2-7,NA,NA,CSAWDAYEQYF,TGCAGTGCTTGGGACGCCTACGAGCAGTACTTC
TRBV29-1,TRBJ1-1,few,NA,CSTYEPMNTEAFF,TGCAGCACCTACGAACCCATGAACACTGAAGCTTTCTTT
TRBV4-2,TRBJ1-4,few,NA,CASSQPGGRQNGKLFF,TGTGCCAGCAGCCAACCCGGGGGCCGGCAGAATGGAAAACTGTTTTTT
TRBV4-2,TRBJ2-7,many,TRBD2,CASSQEGSGGHYEQYF,TGTGCCAGCAGCCAAGAAGGAAGCGGGGGTCACTACGAGCAGTACTTC
TRBV5-1,TRBJ2-7,NA,TRBD1,CASRPGTGSYEQYF,TGCGCCAGCAGGCCCGGGACAGGGTCCTACGAGCAGTACTTC
TRBV7-9,TRBJ1-1,few,NA,CASSYIGIPEAFF,TGTGCCAGCAGCTATATAGGGATCCCTGAAGCTTTCTTT
TRBV7-8,TRBJ1-1,NA,NA,CASSVHGTNTEAFF,TGTGCCAGCTCTGTTCACGGAACGAACACTGAAGCTTTCTTT
TRBV5-6,TRBJ2-5,many,NA,CASSLVGTLGETQYF,TGTGCCAGCAGCTTGGTGGGCACTCTAGGAGAGACCCAGTACTTC
TRBV6-1,TRBJ1-5,few,NA,CASSEMGSDQPQHF,TGTGCCAGCAGTGAAATGGGGTCGGATCAGCCCCAGCATTTT
TRBV5-1,TRBJ2-7,NA,NA,CASSLDGNEQYF,TGCGCCAGCAGCTTGGATGGGAACGAGCAGTACTTC
TRBV29-1,TRBJ1-2,NA,NA,CSVEGNYGYTF,TGCAGCGTTGAAGGGAACTATGGCTACACCTTC
TRBV28,TRBJ2-6,few,NA,CASRKGRFSGANVLTF,TGTGCCAGCAGAAAGGGACGTTTCTCTGGGGCCAACGTCCTGACTTTC
TRBV5-6,TRBJ2-2,NA,NA,CASTDGTNTGELFF,TGTGCCAGCACGGACGGCACGAACACCGGGGAGCTGTTTTTT
TRBV12-3/TRBV12-4,TRBJ2-3,NA,NA,CASSLGGFAQYF,TGTGCCAGCAGTTTAGGGGGATTCGCGCAGTATTTT
TRBV6-2/TRBV6-3,TRBJ2-7,few,NA,CASSYSRGKVRDEQYF,TGTGCCAGCAGTTACTCGCGAGGGAAAGTCCGTGACGAGCAGTACTTC
TRBV20-1,TRBJ2-3,few,NA,CSAIGARIGADTQYF,TGCAGTGCTATAGGGGCCAGGATTGGCGCAGATACGCAGTATTTT
TRBV29-1,TRBJ1-4,many,NA,CSVAVVEGETNEKLFF,TGCAGCGTTGCGGTTGTGGAGGGGGAAACTAATGAAAAACTGTTTTTT
TRBV5-1,TRBJ1-2,NA,NA,CASSLYPDTNYGYTF,TGCGCCAGCAGCTTGTACCCTGATACTAACTATGGCTACACCTTC
TRBV7-2,TRBJ2-6,NA,NA,CASSLGGAYSANVLTF,TGTGCCAGCAGCTTAGGAGGGGCCTATTCGGCCAACGTCCTGACTTTC
TRBV2,TRBJ2-7,few,NA,CASSSGTSARPYEQYF,TGTGCCAGCAGCTCCGGGACCTCAGCGCGGCCCTACGAGCAGTACTTC
TRBV4-3,TRBJ1-5,NA,NA,CASSRGNNQPQHF,TGCGCCAGCAGCCGTGGGAACAATCAGCCCCAGCATTTT
TRBV29-1,TRBJ2-5,NA,NA,CSVEANLQETQYF,TGCAGCGTTGAGGCAAATCTCCAAGAGACCCAGTACTTC
TRBV9,TRBJ2-2,NA,NA,CASSVIDSTGELFF,TGTGCCAGCAGCGTTATCGACAGCACCGGGGAGCTGTTTTTT
TRBV5-5,TRBJ1-5,NA,TRBD1,CASSFPGGGQPQHF,TGTGCCAGCAGCTTCCCAGGGGGCGGTCAGCCCCAGCATTTT
TRBV4-1,TRBJ2-2,NA,TRBD1,CASSQGWGQGNGGELFF,TGCGCCAGCAGCCAAGGATGGGGACAGGGAAATGGCGGGGAGCTGTTTTTT
TRBV24-1,TRBJ1-5,NA,NA,CATSYDGNQPQHF,TGTGCCACCAGTTACGACGGAAATCAGCCCCAGCATTTT
TRBV27,TRBJ2-7,many,NA,CASSFVGRVKYEQYF,TGTGCCAGCAGTTTTGTGGGCAGGGTTAAGTACGAGCAGTACTTC
TRBV11-2,TRBJ2-1,NA,NA,CASTAGQVSNEQFF,TGTGCCAGCACAGCGGGACAGGTTAGCAATGAGCAGTTCTTC
TRBV20-1,TRBJ2-1,NA,TRBD2,CSAKRVGGGIYNEQFF,TGCAGTGCTAAAAGAGTAGGCGGGGGGATTTACAATGAGCAGTTCTTC
TRBV28,TRBJ2-2,many,TRBD1,CASRGQGDTGELFF,TGTGCCAGCAGGGGACAGGGGGACACCGGGGAGCTGTTTTTT
TRBV2,TRBJ2-7,few,NA,CASSEALGAYEQYF,TGTGCCAGCAGTGAAGCATTGGGGGCCTACGAGCAGTACTTC
TRBV30,TRBJ1-2,NA,NA,CAWSGATVRTF,TGTGCCTGGAGTGGAGCGACGGTGCGAACCTTC
TRBV7-6,TRBJ1-1,many,NA,CASSFGEVSAEAFF,TGTGCCAGCAGCTTTGGGGAGGTGTCTGCTGAAGCTTTCTTT